This is a list of T cell receptor beta chains from one sample in a study of shared clonotypes between healthy human individuals. Only in-frame clones appear in the TCRdb table, and some are missing; sequencing was by immunoSEQ multiplex PCR. Counted here are some 2,000,000 clones, 90% to 96% occurring once; the ten biggest clones make up approximately 0.13%. Material: naive CD4+ T cells sorted from blood. These receptors originate from a man aged 18 to 30 in good health. Both conserved end residues are part of each CDR3. Each record gives: D gene, J gene, CDR3 length, V gene, clone size, CDR3 DNA, CDR3 protein. A D gene is named only where the DNA matches it firmly. Part of the rows lack a size; the others show once, few, many or a class for expanded clones.

-	TRBJ1-2	14	TRBV11-2	-	TGTGCCAGCAGCCTCACCAGGGACAACTATGGCTACACCTTC	CASSLTRDNYGYTF
-	TRBJ2-1	13	TRBV10-3	-	TGTGCCACCTTACGGGACTTCCGGAATGAGCAGTTCTTC	CATLRDFRNEQFF
-	TRBJ2-7	13	TRBV7-9	-	TGTGCCAGCCGAAAGGGCCCCCTGAATGAGCAGTACTTC	CASRKGPLNEQYF
-	TRBJ1-1	15	TRBV11-1	-	TGTGCCAGCAAGTGGTCAGGGGCTACGAACACTGAAGCTTTCTTT	CASKWSGATNTEAFF
TRBD1	TRBJ1-5	14	TRBV28	once	TGTGCCAGCAGTCTCCAGGGGGGCAATCAGCCCCAGCATTTT	CASSLQGGNQPQHF
-	TRBJ1-1	12	TRBV29-1	-	TGCAGCGTTGATGTGGCAGTAGGTGAAGCTTTCTTT	CSVDVAVGEAFF
-	TRBJ2-5	18	TRBV6-1	-	TGTGCCAGCAGTGAACTTCGTCATGGAATCGCCCTCCAAGAGACCCAGTACTTC	CASSELRHGIALQETQYF
-	TRBJ2-3	14	TRBV28	-	TGTGCCAGCAGTTTCGAGCGTAGCACAGATACGCAGTATTTT	CASSFERSTDTQYF
TRBD2	TRBJ2-7	14	TRBV7-2	-	TGTGCCAGCGGACGGGAGGAGGGGACCTACGAGCAGTACTTC	CASGREEGTYEQYF
TRBD2	TRBJ2-2	15	TRBV10-3	-	TGTGCCATCAGCGTAGCGGGAGCACGGACCGGGGAGCTGTTTTTT	CAISVAGARTGELFF
-	TRBJ2-7	14	TRBV7-6	once	TGTGCCAGCAGCCCTAATGGCCCGGGGGACGAGCAGTACTTC	CASSPNGPGDEQYF
-	TRBJ2-5	19	TRBV4-1	-	TGCGCCAGCAGCCAAGGATCCGTAATGGGGGGGCTCAAGAGGGAGACCCAGTACTTC	CASSQGSVMGGLKRETQYF
-	TRBJ2-3	15	TRBV18	-	TGTGCCAGCGCACCCCGGGCGGGATTCCCAGATACGCAGTATTTT	CASAPRAGFPDTQYF
-	TRBJ2-4	12	TRBV2	-	TGTGCCAGCAGTGAAGGAGAGCAGGGTAGGGACTTC	CASSEGEQGRDF
-	TRBJ1-2	14	TRBV6-6	once	TGTGCCAGCAGTCCCCGCGGGGGCCCTGTGGGCTACACCTTC	CASSPRGGPVGYTF
TRBD2	TRBJ2-2	19	TRBV9	-	TGTGCCAGCAGCGTAGTCCCGGGAGGCATTCTTAGTTACGGCGGGGAGCTGTTTTTT	CASSVVPGGILSYGGELFF
-	TRBJ2-3	16	TRBV6-1	once	TGTGCCAGCAGTGATGGTCGCGGAGGGCTAACAGATACGCAGTATTTT	CASSDGRGGLTDTQYF
-	TRBJ2-6	14	TRBV7-6	-	TGTGCCAGCAGCTTACTAGCTGGGGCCAACGTCCTGACTTTC	CASSLLAGANVLTF
TRBD1	TRBJ1-2	13	TRBV10-3	-	TGTGCCATAAGACAGGGGGCTGACTATGGCTACACCTTC	CAIRQGADYGYTF
-	TRBJ2-4	16	TRBV5-1	-	TGCGCCAGCAGCTTGGCAGGGGCGGGAACCAAAAACATTCAGTACTTC	CASSLAGAGTKNIQYF
TRBD1	TRBJ1-4	15	TRBV11-2	-	TGTGCCAGCAGCTTAGGAGGGGGCAGTGGTGAAAAACTGTTTTTT	CASSLGGGSGEKLFF
TRBD2	TRBJ2-2	16	TRBV25-1	-	TGTGCCAGCAGTGAACCCGGACTAGCGGGGACCGGGGAGCTGTTTTTT	CASSEPGLAGTGELFF
TRBD1	TRBJ2-5	14	TRBV5-1	-	TGCGCCAGCAGTACACAGGGGCCCCAAGAGACCCAGTACTTC	CASSTQGPQETQYF
TRBD2	TRBJ2-7	15	TRBV10-3	-	TGTGCCATCAGTGCCGGGACTAGCGGGACCTACGAGCAGTACTTC	CAISAGTSGTYEQYF
-	TRBJ2-5	13	TRBV5-1	-	TGCGCCAGCTTAGGGGACGGGAGAGAGACCCAGTACTTC	CASLGDGRETQYF
TRBD2	TRBJ2-3	17	TRBV30	-	TGTGCCTGGGCAAGGGCTAGCGGGGGGTCTGGCACAGATACGCAGTATTTT	CAWARASGGSGTDTQYF
-	TRBJ2-1	16	TRBV2	-	TGTGCCAGCAGCCTATTCGGCGGTAGCTCCTACAATGAGCAGTTCTTC	CASSLFGGSSYNEQFF
TRBD2	TRBJ2-7	15	TRBV5-1	-	TGCGCCAGCAGCTCCTCTACTAGCGGGAGTTTGGAGCAGTACTTC	CASSSSTSGSLEQYF
TRBD2	TRBJ2-3	15	TRBV9	-	TGTGCCAGCAGCGTAAGGACTAGCGGGAGAGATACGCAGTATTTT	CASSVRTSGRDTQYF
-	TRBJ2-7	11	TRBV10-3	-	TGTGCCATCACCCAGGGAGGAGAGCAGTACTTC	CAITQGGEQYF
-	TRBJ1-4	13	TRBV15	-	TGTGCCACCAATCGGGGTCCAAATGAAAAACTGTTTTTT	CATNRGPNEKLFF
-	TRBJ1-4	18	TRBV5-1	-	TGCGCCAGCAGCTTGGTTGTTCTCGGCGCCAGCGACCATGAAAAACTGTTTTTT	CASSLVVLGASDHEKLFF
-	TRBJ2-2	17	TRBV6-1	-	TGTGCCAGCAGTGAACAACAGTTCCAAATGAACACCGGGGAGCTGTTTTTT	CASSEQQFQMNTGELFF
-	TRBJ1-1	13	TRBV6-6	-	TGTGCCAGCAGTGGAACAGAGAACACTGAAGCTTTCTTT	CASSGTENTEAFF
TRBD1	TRBJ2-3	16	TRBV11-2	-	TGTGCCAGCAGCTTAGGGGGGACAGCGGGCACAGATACGCAGTATTTT	CASSLGGTAGTDTQYF
TRBD1	TRBJ1-2	12	TRBV19	-	TGTGCCAGTAGTATTTGGGACAGTGGCTACACCTTC	CASSIWDSGYTF
TRBD1	TRBJ1-6	16	TRBV10-3	-	TGTGCCATCACCGCAGGGGGGTTTCTCGATAATTCACCCCTCCACTTT	CAITAGGFLDNSPLHF
TRBD1	TRBJ1-5	15	TRBV5-1	-	TGCGCCAGCAGCCCCGGGGACAGTAGCAATCAGCCCCAGCATTTT	CASSPGDSSNQPQHF
TRBD1	TRBJ2-3	14	TRBV10-3	-	TGTGCCATCAGAGCTGGACAGGGCGGGGATACGCAGTATTTT	CAIRAGQGGDTQYF
TRBD2	TRBJ2-2	15	TRBV9	-	TGTGCCAGCAGCGTAGATCTGACTAGCGACGGGGAGCTGTTTTTT	CASSVDLTSDGELFF
TRBD2	TRBJ2-5	13	TRBV18	-	TGTGCCACCCCGACTAGCCCGGGGGAGACCCAGTACTTC	CATPTSPGETQYF
-	TRBJ1-1	14	TRBV7-9	-	TGTGCCAGCAGCACACAGGGACCGAACACTGAAGCTTTCTTT	CASSTQGPNTEAFF
TRBD1	TRBJ1-3	14	TRBV6-1	-	TGTGCCAGCAGGCTACAGGGGGCAGGAGACACCATATATTTT	CASRLQGAGDTIYF
TRBD2	TRBJ2-1	16	TRBV6-5	once	TGTGCCAGCAGTTACTCGGGCCTAGCGGGAGTGAATGAGCAGTTCTTC	CASSYSGLAGVNEQFF
TRBD1	TRBJ1-2	15	TRBV5-5	-	TGTGCCAGCAGCTTGGGCGGACAGGGTTTGTGGGGCTACACCTTC	CASSLGGQGLWGYTF
TRBD1	TRBJ2-2	15	TRBV7-3	-	TGTGCCAGCAGCCCCAGGGGGCTTGGCAACGGGGAGCTGTTTTTT	CASSPRGLGNGELFF
-	TRBJ1-1	15	TRBV7-2	-	TGTGCCAGCAGCCCCGGGGGGAGGCCGAACACTGAAGCTTTCTTT	CASSPGGRPNTEAFF
-	TRBJ1-6	15	TRBV30	-	TGTGCCTGTCCCCCCGGGCCCTCTGGCAATTCACCCCTCCACTTT	CACPPGPSGNSPLHF
-	TRBJ2-1	13	TRBV30	-	TGTGCCTGGAGTGTAGGGCAGGTCAATGAGCAGTTCTTC	CAWSVGQVNEQFF